Presented here are 5 T cell receptor beta chains from one specimen sequenced in a study of cytomegalovirus exposure and HLA in healthy donors. The PCR employed 60 Vbeta primers together with 13 Jbeta primers. Assay used: immunoSEQ multiplex PCR; TCRdb lists only in-frame clones, some missing. The profile shows around 130,000 clones, around three quarters of them singletons. The material sequenced was PBMCs. The receptor source for this set is a woman in her forties or fifties in good health and CMV-seronegative.

The chain carries TRBV18 and TRBJ2-1; D uncertain. Trimming pared 0 bases from V and 9 bases from J, leaving 15 bases between. CDR3 size: 15 residues. In germline, CDR1 is KGHSH, CDR2 LQKENI. CDR3 residues: CASSPPDTTFLEQFF. The CDR3, as DNA: TGTGCCAGCTCACCACCCGACACCACATTTCTTGAGCAGTTCTTC.

The chain recombines TRBV5-1 with TRBJ2-3; 9 bases map to TRBD1. CDR1 is SGHRS and CDR2 is YFSETQ in the germline V gene. Losses at the gene ends were 4 bases for V and 0 bases for J; bases not matched to a gene: 3. This CDR3 is built from 15 residues. The CDR3 here is CASSRDRASTDTQYF. The CDR3 DNA follows: TGCGCCAGCAGCCGGGACAGGGCTAGCACAGATACGCAGTATTTT.

The chain has TRBV28 and TRBJ2-2; the match to TRBD1 covers 7 bases. The trim removed 6 bases at V and 1 base at J, leaving 8 bases unmatched. The CDR3 contains 16 residues. Germline assignment: CDR1 MDHEN and CDR2 SYDVKM. The CDR3 DNA reads TGTGCCAGCAGGCTGACAGGGCTCGAGAACACCGGGGAGCTGTTTTTT. Translating it yields CASRLTGLENTGELFF. Complete variable domain (other parts from reference TRBV28 and TRBJ2-2): DVKVTQSSRYLVKRTGEKVFLECVQDMDHENMFWYRQDPGLGLRLIYFSYDVKMKEKGDIPEGYSVSREKKERFSLILESASTNQTSMYLCASRLTGLENTGELFFGEGSRLTVL.

The chain combines TRBV6-6 with TRBJ2-7, with a tentative D call TRBD1 (6 bases). There are 15 residues in the CDR3. From germline, CDR1 is MNHNY and CDR2 SVGAGI (reference sequence). Between the trimmed V and J ends, which lost 6 bases and 6 bases, there was a span of 21 bases. The CDR3 region has the DNA TGTGCCAGCAGACCTGCCAGGGGCGGAGCGACCGAGCAGTACTTC. This sequence encodes CASRPARGGATEQYF.

The chain has TRBV7-2 and TRBJ2-3; TRBD2 matches at 11 bases. The CDR3 has 17 residues. The germline CDR1 and CDR2 sequences are SGHTA and FQGNSA. Trimming at V came to 6 bases and at J to 0 bases, leaving 8 bases not matched to a gene. CDR3 sequence reads: CASRENSGRGSTDTQYF. CDR3 sequence (DNA): TGTGCCAGCAGGGAAAATAGCGGGAGGGGCAGCACAGATACGCAGTATTTT. Variable domain in full (rest from reference TRBV7-2 and TRBJ2-3): GAGVSQSPSNKVTEKGKDVELRCDPISGHTALYWYRQSLGQGLEFLIYFQGNSAPDKSGLPSDRFSAERTGGSVSTLTIQRTQQEDSAVYLCASRENSGRGSTDTQYFGPGTRLTVL.